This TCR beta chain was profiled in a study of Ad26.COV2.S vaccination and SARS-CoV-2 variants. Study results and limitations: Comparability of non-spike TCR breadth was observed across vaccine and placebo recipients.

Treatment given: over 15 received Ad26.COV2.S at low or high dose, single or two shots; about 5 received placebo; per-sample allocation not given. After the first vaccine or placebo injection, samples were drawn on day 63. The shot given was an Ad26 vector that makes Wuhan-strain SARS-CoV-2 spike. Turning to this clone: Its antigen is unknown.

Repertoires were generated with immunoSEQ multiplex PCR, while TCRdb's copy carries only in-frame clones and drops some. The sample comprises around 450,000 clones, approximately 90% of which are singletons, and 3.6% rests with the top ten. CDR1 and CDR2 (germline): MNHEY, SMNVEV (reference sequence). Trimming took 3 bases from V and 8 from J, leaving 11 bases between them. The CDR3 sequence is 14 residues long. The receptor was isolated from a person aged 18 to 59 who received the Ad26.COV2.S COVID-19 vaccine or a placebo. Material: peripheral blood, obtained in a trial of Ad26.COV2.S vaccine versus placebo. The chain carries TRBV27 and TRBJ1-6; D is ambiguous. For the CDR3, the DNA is TGTGCCAGCAGTTTCCGCCTCGGTTATTCACCCCTCCACTTT. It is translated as CASSFRLGYSPLHF.